The clone carrying this T cell receptor beta chain has a count of ten or more. The germline V gene has CDR1 PRHDT and CDR2 FYEKMQ (reference sequence). This CDR3 spans 15 amino acids. Trimming removed 4 bases at V and 4 bases at J, with 16 bases between. The data were obtained in a study of molecular identifiers for immune sequencing clone quantification. TCRdb passed the PCR reads through MiXCR, listing each CDR3 protein once. This table has approximately 35,000 distinct CDR3 sequences, over 15% appearing once. This receptor was taken from a human donor in good health. Some libraries in this study had Jurkat cell RNA spiked in. Sequencing used naive CD8+ T cells from blood, with Jurkat cell RNA spiked in. Sample subset: FACS-sorted CD8+CD4-CCR7+CD45RA+ naive T cells. The chain joins TRBV13 to TRBJ2-5; no clear D gene. In nucleotides, the CDR3 is TGTGCCAGCAGCTCCTCGGACCGTAGCATAGAGACCCAGTACTTC. The encoded protein is CASSSSDRSIETQYF.